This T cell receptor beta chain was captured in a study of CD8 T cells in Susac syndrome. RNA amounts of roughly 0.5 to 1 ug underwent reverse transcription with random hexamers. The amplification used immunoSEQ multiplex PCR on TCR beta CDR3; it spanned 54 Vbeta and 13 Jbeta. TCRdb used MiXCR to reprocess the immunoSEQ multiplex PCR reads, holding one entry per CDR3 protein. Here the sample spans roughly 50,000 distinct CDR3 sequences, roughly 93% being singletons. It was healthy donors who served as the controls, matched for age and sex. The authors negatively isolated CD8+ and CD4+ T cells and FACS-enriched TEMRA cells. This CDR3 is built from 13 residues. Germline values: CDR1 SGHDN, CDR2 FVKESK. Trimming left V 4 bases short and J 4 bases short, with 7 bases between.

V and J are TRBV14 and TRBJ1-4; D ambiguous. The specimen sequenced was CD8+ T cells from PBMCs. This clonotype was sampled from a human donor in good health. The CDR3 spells CASSLEVNEKLFF. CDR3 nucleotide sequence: TGTGCCAGCAGCCTCGAGGTTAATGAAAAACTGTTTTTT.